These 10 T cell receptor beta chains came from one sample sequenced in a study of beta chain features in type 1 diabetes. The whole isolated RNA underwent reverse transcription, so sequencing captured expressed TCRB transcripts. Some clones are missing from TCRdb's copy, which holds only in-frame ones; the method was immunoSEQ multiplex PCR. The sample has some 150,000 clones, 8% to 13% seen once. The sample comprised naive CD4+ T cells from blood. The receptors here all came from a man between 18 and 35 years old in good health.

The chain carries TRBV4-2 and TRBJ1-3; no clear D. The CDR3 is 12 residues long. Germline CDR1 LGHNA, CDR2 YNFKEQ. V was pared by 8 bases and J by 4 bases, with 9 bases between. The CDR3 DNA is TGTGCCAGCTTAACGGGGGGAAACACCATATATTTT. Amino acid sequence: CASLTGGNTIYF.

V and J are TRBV27 and TRBJ2-1; perhaps TRBD2 as D (6 bases). Germline CDR1 is MNHEY and CDR2 is SMNVEV (reference sequence). This CDR3 comprises 13 residues. V lost 6 bases, J lost 9 bases, and 15 bases lay in between. In DNA form, the CDR3 reads TGTGCCAGCAGAACGCGAGTCGGGGGTGAGCAGTTCTTC. This translates into CASRTRVGGEQFF.

The V gene is TRBV2, the J gene TRBJ1-1, with 7 positions matching TRBD1. V lost 6 bases to trimming and J lost 5 bases; unmatched junction nucleotides: 6. CDR1 and CDR2 (germline): SNHLY, FYNNEI. CDR3 length: 13 residues. The chain's CDR3 is CASRRQGLTEAFF. CDR3 in DNA: TGTGCCAGCAGGAGACAGGGTTTGACTGAAGCTTTCTTT.

This clone has a handful of counts. The rearrangement links TRBV7-6 to TRBJ2-5; D perhaps matches TRBD1 (6 bases). This CDR3 has 14 residues. Trimming took off 5 bases at V and 2 bases at J, with 12 bases between the two ends. Per the germline V gene, CDR1 is SGHVS and CDR2 is FNYEAQ. CDR3 DNA: TGTGCCAGCAGCCGAAGGACAGTTCAAGAGACCCAGTACTTC. Amino acids: CASSRRTVQETQYF.

V gene TRBV27 combines with J gene TRBJ2-1, with D unclear. V was shortened by 4 bases and J by 4 bases, with 8 bases between the two germline ends. Germline-derived CDR1 and CDR2 are MNHEY and SMNVEV (reference sequence). CDR3 length: 13 residues. The CDR3 DNA sequence: TGTGCCAGCAGTTCTCGAGAGTACAATGAGCAGTTCTTC. This encodes CASSSREYNEQFF.

The V gene is TRBV5-1, the J gene TRBJ2-2; 8 bases line up with TRBD1. V was pared by 1 base and J by 5 bases, with 1 base of the junction left unmatched. Germline CDR1 SGHRS, CDR2 YFSETQ. The CDR3 runs to 14 residues. In nucleotides, the CDR3 is TGCGCCAGCAGCTTGAGGGACAGGACCGGGGAGCTGTTTTTT. Translated, it gives CASSLRDRTGELFF.

The chain couples TRBV6-1 to TRBJ1-5; D may be TRBD1 (6 bases). The CDR3 loop spans 15 amino acids. Trimming cost V 6 bases and J 3 bases, with 15 bases left between them. Germline V gives CDR1 MNHNS, CDR2 SASEGT. CDR3 DNA sequence: TGTGCCAGCAGGGCAGTTTACAGGGACAATCAGCCCCAGCATTTT. Protein sequence: CASRAVYRDNQPQHF.

This clone was observed a handful of times. This chain uses TRBV28 with TRBJ2-1, with 9 bases matching TRBD2. Germline values: CDR1 MDHEN, CDR2 SYDVKM. This CDR3 is built from 17 residues. The J segment lost 2 bases and the V segment lost 6 bases, leaving 11 bases of the junction unmatched. CDR3 sequence (DNA): TGTGCCAGCAGACTCCATCTTAGCGGGGGAACCTACAATGAGCAGTTCTTC. Its translation: CASRLHLSGGTYNEQFF.

This clone came up a few times. The V gene is TRBV11-3, the J gene TRBJ2-3, with 10 bases aligning to TRBD1. The V gene end was trimmed by 5 bases and the J gene end by 4 bases; junction bases not matched to a gene: 9. This CDR3 is 16 amino acids long. Germline values: CDR1 SGHNT, CDR2 YENEEA. The CDR3 nucleotides are TGTGCCAGCAGCAAATTGGGACAGGGGAGCGCAGATACGCAGTATTTT. It encodes CASSKLGQGSADTQYF. Filled out from reference TRBV11-3 and TRBJ2-3, the complete variable domain reads EAGVVQSPRYKIIEKKQPVAFWCNPISGHNTLYWYLQNLGQGPELLIRYENEEAVDDSQLPKDRFSAERLKGVDSTLKIQPAELGDSAVYLCASSKLGQGSADTQYFGPGTRLTVL.

This clone was recorded at least ten times. This sample also contains other DNA sequences that code for the same CDR3. The chain recombines TRBV18 with TRBJ2-5, with D tentatively TRBD1 (7 bases). V was cut by 6 bases and J by 1 base, with 9 bases left in between. From germline, CDR1 is KGHSH and CDR2 LQKENI. The CDR3 is 13 amino acids. This chain's CDR3 is CASSRDSQETQYF. Here the CDR3 DNA reads TGTGCCAGCTCGCGGGACAGCCAAGAGACCCAGTACTTC.